The text below deals with one T cell receptor beta chain. Which antigen it targets is not known. No much larger clonotype is one base removed from it; base qualities were not supplied. TCRbeta CDR3 regions were immunosequenced from genomic DNA with the immunoSEQ Assay. Genomic DNA was amplified by bias-controlled multiplex PCR before high-throughput sequencing. On the study's bioinformatics: To quantify the absolute abundance of each unique TCRbeta CDR3 region, the sequences were collapsed and filtered. Clonality was defined as 1 minus Pielou's evenness and was calculated using productive rearrangements only. Clones with significantly greater frequencies in on-treatment versus baseline samples were identified using a previously published method. Not all clones reach the TCRdb copy of this immuneACCESS table, which keeps in-frame sequences only. Checked studies attribute under half of the gap to unresolved V genes and leave the rest unexplained. V, J and clone size are those of that table, while D and trimming were read from the DNA. The sample has more than 9,000 clones on record, 60% to 75% of them singletons. About 35% of the sample goes to the ten largest clones.

The sample comes from a study of sequential checkpoint blockade in melanoma (dated by TCRdb to the late 2010s). Regarding the research as a whole: In a 1:1 randomization, patients received either first-line nivolumab then ipilimumab (arm A) or ipilimumab then nivolumab (arm B). Both trial sequences were followed by maintenance nivolumab.

The V end loses 7 bases and the J end loses 1 base, and a stretch of 11 bases separates them. Looking up the germline V gene yields CDR1 SGHRS and CDR2 YFSETQ. Measured from the cysteine to the phenylalanine, the CDR3 is 13 residues long. Here the CDR3 DNA is all that survives: 39 bases in frame from base 1. Overall study outcomes, separate from this receptor: Larger, independent patient cohorts are needed to validate the response-prediction model that combines TCR metrics and mutation burden.

In light of the paper, this sample's treatment or condition label describes: randomized to nivolumab then ipilimumab (arm A) or the reverse (arm B). None of the trial patients had been given prior DNA-damaging chemotherapy. A FACS Aria II flow cytometer was used to sort live CD3+CD8+ cells that were negative for CD19 and CD56 from thawed PBMCs. The samples were obtained from melanoma patients enrolled in CheckMate 064, an open-label, randomized phase II trial testing sequential checkpoint blockade. Peripheral blood mononuclear cells were collected by leukapheresis, purified with Ficoll-Paque, and frozen in human serum with approximately 10% DMSO. Right after sorting, the blood CD3+CD8+ cells were verified to be >95% pure, and DNA extraction followed.

Here the chain combines TRBV5-1 and TRBJ1-1; tentative D gene TRBD1, with 5 bases matching. The TCR sequence derives from a human donor with melanoma. Sequencing was performed on CD8+ T cells sorted from blood (inferred from file names), taken from a patient given nivolumab and ipilimumab in sequence. In nucleotides, the sequence is TGCGCCAGCTGGGGCGGTGGGAACACTGAAGCTTTCTTT. Translation gives CASWGGGNTEAFF.